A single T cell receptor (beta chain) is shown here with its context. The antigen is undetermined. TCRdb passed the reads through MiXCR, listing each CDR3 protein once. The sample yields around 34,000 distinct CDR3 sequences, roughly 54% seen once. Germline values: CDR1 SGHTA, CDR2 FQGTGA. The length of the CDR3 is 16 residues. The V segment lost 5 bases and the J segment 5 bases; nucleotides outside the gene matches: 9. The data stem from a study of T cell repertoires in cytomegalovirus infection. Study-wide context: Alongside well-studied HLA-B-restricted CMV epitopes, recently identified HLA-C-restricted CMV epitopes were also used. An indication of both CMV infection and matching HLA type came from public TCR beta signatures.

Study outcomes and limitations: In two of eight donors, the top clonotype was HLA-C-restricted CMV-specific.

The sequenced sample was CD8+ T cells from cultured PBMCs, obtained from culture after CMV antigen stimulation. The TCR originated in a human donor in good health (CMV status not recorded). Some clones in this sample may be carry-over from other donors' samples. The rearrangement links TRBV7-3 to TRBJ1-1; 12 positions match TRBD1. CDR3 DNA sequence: TGTGCCAGCAGCCCAAGGGGACAGGGGGCGCGAACTGAAGCTTTCTTT. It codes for CASSPRGQGARTEAFF.